The rows below give T cell receptor beta chains drawn from one sample of a study of Graves' ophthalmopathy and Graves' hyperthyroidism. Via MiXCR, TCRdb re-called the multiplex PCR reads, giving one row per CDR3 protein. The sample carries more than 150,000 distinct CDR3 sequences, around two fifths recorded once. Sequences were obtained from peripheral blood. Source of these receptors: a woman aged 35 to 49 with Graves' ophthalmopathy. Both conserved end residues are part of each CDR3. The order of the fields is CDR3 protein, CDR3 DNA, clone size, D gene, V gene, CDR3 length, J gene. The D gene is left open where the match is weak. Rows may omit the clone size; those that give it use once, few, many or a size class.

CASSTLLDSAQHF | TGTGCCAGCAGCACCCTTTTGGACAGTGCCCAGCATTTT | many | NA | TRBV12-3/TRBV12-4 | 13 | TRBJ1-5
CSANTGTSGSSYEQYF | TGCAGTGCTAACACCGGGACTAGCGGGAGTTCCTACGAGCAGTACTTC | NA | TRBD2 | TRBV20-1 | 16 | TRBJ2-7
CASSPGTSRWEQYF | TGTGCCAGCAGCCCCGGGACATCGCGGTGGGAGCAGTACTTC | NA | NA | TRBV6-1 | 14 | TRBJ2-7
CASSRPGGNGELFF | TGTGCCAGTAGCAGACCGGGGGGCAACGGGGAGCTGTTTTTT | many | NA | TRBV14 | 14 | TRBJ2-2
CASSWDRGELFF | TGTGCCAGCAGTTGGGACAGGGGGGAGCTGTTTTTT | NA | TRBD1 | TRBV28 | 12 | TRBJ2-2
CASSLGSGIRDTQYF | TGCGCCAGCAGCTTGGGGTCAGGGATACGGGATACGCAGTATTTT | NA | NA | TRBV5-1 | 15 | TRBJ2-3
CASSDSFYDSFYGYTF | TGTGCCAGCAGTGACAGTTTCTATGACTCTTTCTATGGCTACACCTTC | many | NA | TRBV6-4 | 16 | TRBJ1-2
CASSDWGRRNTGELFF | TGTGCCAGCAGTGATTGGGGCAGGCGTAACACCGGGGAGCTGTTTTTT | NA | NA | TRBV6-1 | 16 | TRBJ2-2
CSVQGNAGNTIYF | TGCAGCGTTCAGGGAAACGCAGGAAACACCATATATTTT | many | NA | TRBV29-1 | 13 | TRBJ1-3
CASSLYPGFPNQPQHF | TGTGCCAGTAGCCTCTACCCGGGGTTTCCAAATCAGCCCCAGCATTTT | NA | NA | TRBV19 | 16 | TRBJ1-5
CASRVQVTEAFF | TGTGCCAGCAGGGTCCAAGTCACTGAAGCTTTCTTT | many | NA | TRBV2 | 12 | TRBJ1-1
CASSYSVLANTGELFF | TGTGCCAGCAGTTACTCGGTCCTCGCGAACACCGGGGAGCTGTTTTTT | NA | NA | TRBV6-5 | 16 | TRBJ2-2
CASSWQNSGRDYEQYF | TGTGCCAGCAGCTGGCAAAATAGCGGGAGAGACTACGAGCAGTACTTC | many | TRBD2 | TRBV7-3 | 16 | TRBJ2-7
CSAKLPSGRETRYF | TGCAGTGCTAAGCTGCCTAGCGGGAGAGAGACCCGGTACTTC | NA | TRBD2 | TRBV20-1 | 14 | TRBJ2-5
CASSPKRGQGTSEQYF | TGTGCCAGCAGCCCAAAAAGGGGACAGGGCACCTCCGAGCAGTACTTC | NA | TRBD1 | TRBV11-1 | 16 | TRBJ2-7
CASRQGLVSTNTGELFF | TGTGCCAGCAGACAGGGACTAGTTTCCACGAACACCGGGGAGCTGTTTTTT | many | TRBD2 | TRBV11-1 | 17 | TRBJ2-2
CSASPGDLAKNIQYF | TGCAGTGCTAGCCCAGGCGACCTAGCCAAAAACATTCAGTACTTC | NA | NA | TRBV20-1 | 15 | TRBJ2-4
CASSQGGQGGQPQHF | TGTGCCAGCAGCCAAGGAGGACAGGGAGGACAGCCCCAGCATTTT | many | TRBD1 | TRBV3-1 | 15 | TRBJ1-5
CAWTIAGIQETQYF | TGTGCCTGGACCATAGCGGGGATCCAAGAGACCCAGTACTTC | many | TRBD2 | TRBV30 | 14 | TRBJ2-5
CATSDSLKGYTF | TGTGCCACCAGTGATTCCCTGAAAGGCTACACCTTC | many | NA | TRBV24-1 | 12 | TRBJ1-2
CASSFPGTDQETQYF | TGTGCCAGCAGTTTCCCCGGGACAGACCAAGAGACCCAGTACTTC | many | TRBD1 | TRBV5-5 | 15 | TRBJ2-5
CASSLSGGAREQYF | TGTGCCAGCAGTTTGAGCGGGGGGGCCCGCGAGCAGTACTTC | many | TRBD2 | TRBV12-3/TRBV12-4 | 14 | TRBJ2-7
CASSALGSPKNIQYF | TGTGCCAGCAGCGCACTAGGGTCCCCCAAAAACATTCAGTACTTC | many | NA | TRBV6-5 | 15 | TRBJ2-4
CASSRTGGYGYTF | TGTGCCAGCAGTCGGACAGGGGGCTATGGCTACACCTTC | many | TRBD1 | TRBV28 | 13 | TRBJ1-2
CASSRRLAPQTQYF | TGTGCCAGCAGTAGACGACTGGCCCCGCAGACCCAGTACTTC | NA | NA | TRBV28 | 14 | TRBJ2-5
CATSGGPYQETQYF | TGTGCCACCAGTGGTGGACCGTACCAAGAGACCCAGTACTTC | NA | NA | TRBV12-3/TRBV12-4 | 14 | TRBJ2-5
CASRGTVTQYF | TGTGCCAGCCGTGGCACGGTGACCCAGTACTTC | many | NA | TRBV25-1 | 11 | TRBJ2-5
CASGYRGHHTEAFF | TGTGCCAGCGGATACAGGGGGCACCACACTGAAGCTTTCTTT | NA | TRBD1 | TRBV27 | 14 | TRBJ1-1
CASSTDTSGANVLTF | TGTGCCAGCAGCACGGACACCTCTGGGGCCAACGTCCTGACTTTC | many | NA | TRBV6-5 | 15 | TRBJ2-6
CASSPGSPLHF | TGTGCCAGCAGTCCGGGCTCACCCCTCCACTTT | once | NA | TRBV28 | 11 | TRBJ1-6
CASSSQPGDGYTF | TGTGCCAGCAGCTCGCAGCCGGGAGATGGCTACACCTTC | medium-sized | NA | TRBV7-3 | 13 | TRBJ1-2
CAWSVSPNYGYTF | TGTGCCTGGAGTGTGAGTCCTAACTATGGCTACACCTTC | many | NA | TRBV30 | 13 | TRBJ1-2
CASSARGGQGTQYF | TGTGCCAGCAGCGCCAGAGGGGGGCAGGGGACCCAGTACTTC | NA | NA | TRBV28 | 14 | TRBJ2-5
CASSYGQGARNVLTF | TGTGCCAGCAGTTACGGACAGGGGGCGCGGAACGTCCTGACTTTC | NA | TRBD1 | TRBV12-3/TRBV12-4 | 15 | TRBJ2-6
CASSLYRGTSYEQYF | TGTGCCAGCAGTTTATACAGGGGAACATCCTACGAGCAGTACTTC | NA | TRBD1 | TRBV28 | 15 | TRBJ2-7
CASSNFYEQYF | TGTGCCAGCAGTAATTTCTACGAGCAGTACTTC | few | NA | TRBV12-3/TRBV12-4 | 11 | TRBJ2-7
CASSEPRVGNQPQHF | TGTGCCAGCAGTGAACCCAGGGTTGGCAATCAGCCCCAGCATTTT | many | NA | TRBV2 | 15 | TRBJ1-5
CATSRVGTGSSGANVLTF | TGTGCCACCAGCAGAGTGGGGACAGGCAGCTCTGGGGCCAACGTCCTGACTTTC | NA | TRBD1 | TRBV15 | 18 | TRBJ2-6
CAWSARQVAEQYF | TGTGCCTGGAGTGCCAGACAGGTTGCCGAGCAGTACTTC | many | NA | TRBV30 | 13 | TRBJ2-7
CASSPRDRGNSPLHF | TGCGCCAGCAGCCCCCGGGACAGGGGTAATTCACCCCTCCACTTT | many | TRBD1 | TRBV5-1 | 15 | TRBJ1-6
CASSPPRWTGELFF | TGTGCCAGCTCACCACCTCGATGGACCGGGGAGCTGTTTTTT | many | NA | TRBV18 | 14 | TRBJ2-2
CASRTPNRGNTEAFF | TGTGCCAGTAGAACCCCTAACAGGGGGAACACTGAAGCTTTCTTT | NA | TRBD1 | TRBV19 | 15 | TRBJ1-1
CASSFTSLRETQYF | TGTGCCAGCAGTTTTACTTCCCTGAGGGAGACCCAGTACTTC | many | NA | TRBV12-3/TRBV12-4 | 14 | TRBJ2-5
CASSPPSGVTEAFF | TGTGCCAGCTCACCACCAAGCGGGGTCACTGAAGCTTTCTTT | many | NA | TRBV18 | 14 | TRBJ1-1
CASSVTGDNQPQHF | TGTGCCAGCAGTGTGACGGGAGATAATCAGCCCCAGCATTTT | few | NA | TRBV6-1 | 14 | TRBJ1-5
CASSYGGVQPQHF | TGTGCCAGCAGTTACGGGGGGGTACAGCCCCAGCATTTT | NA | NA | TRBV6-2/TRBV6-3 | 13 | TRBJ1-5
CASSQGDYGYTF | TGTGCCAGCAGCCAGGGGGACTATGGCTACACCTTC | many | TRBD1 | TRBV2 | 12 | TRBJ1-2
CASSRTGQGSYEQYF | TGTGCCAGCAGCCGGACCGGACAGGGAAGCTACGAGCAGTACTTC | many | TRBD1 | TRBV11-2 | 15 | TRBJ2-7
CASTGDAGELFF | TGTGCCAGCACCGGAGACGCCGGGGAGCTGTTTTTT | NA | NA | TRBV6-2/TRBV6-3 | 12 | TRBJ2-2
CASRGGGYEQYF | TGTGCCAGCAGAGGGGGAGGCTACGAGCAGTACTTC | few | NA | TRBV2 | 12 | TRBJ2-7
CVSSYSGSSPLHF | TGTGTCAGCAGTTACTCTGGGAGTTCACCCCTCCACTTT | many | NA | TRBV6-5 | 13 | TRBJ1-6
CASSYHQESHEQYF | TGTGCCAGCAGTTATCATCAGGAATCCCACGAGCAGTACTTC | NA | NA | TRBV6-5 | 14 | TRBJ2-7
CAISESVGPYEQYF | TGTGCCATCAGTGAGTCTGTAGGTCCCTACGAGCAGTACTTC | few | NA | TRBV10-3 | 14 | TRBJ2-7
CASSDEGLRWTEAFF | TGTGCCAGCAGTGATGAGGGACTGCGGTGGACTGAAGCTTTCTTT | NA | NA | TRBV12-3/TRBV12-4 | 15 | TRBJ1-1
CASTSGDEQYF | TGTGCCAGCACCTCCGGGGACGAGCAGTACTTC | few | NA | TRBV6-1 | 11 | TRBJ2-7